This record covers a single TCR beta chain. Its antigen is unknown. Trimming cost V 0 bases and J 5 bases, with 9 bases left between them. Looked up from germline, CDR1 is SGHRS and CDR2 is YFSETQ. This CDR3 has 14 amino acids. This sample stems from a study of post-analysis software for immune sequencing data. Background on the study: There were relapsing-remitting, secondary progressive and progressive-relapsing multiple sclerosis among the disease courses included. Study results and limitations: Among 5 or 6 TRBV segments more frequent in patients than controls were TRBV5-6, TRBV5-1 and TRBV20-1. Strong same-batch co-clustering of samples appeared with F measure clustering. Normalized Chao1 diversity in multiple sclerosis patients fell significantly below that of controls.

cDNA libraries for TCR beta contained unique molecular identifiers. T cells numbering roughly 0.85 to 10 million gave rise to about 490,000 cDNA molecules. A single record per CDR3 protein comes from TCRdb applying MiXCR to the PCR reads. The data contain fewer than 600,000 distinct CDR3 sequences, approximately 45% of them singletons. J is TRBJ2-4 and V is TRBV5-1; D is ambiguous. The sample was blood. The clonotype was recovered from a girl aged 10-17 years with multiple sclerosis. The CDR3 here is CASSLVPGENIQYF. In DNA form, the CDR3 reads TGCGCCAGCAGCTTGGTCCCTGGAGAAAACATTCAGTACTTC.